This is a list of T cell receptor beta chains from one sample in a study of early T cells in non-severe SARS-CoV-2 infection. TCRdb called the 5' RACE reads again in MiXCR, with one record for every CDR3 protein. Among approximately 58,000 distinct CDR3 sequences, around a tenth were seen once, and the ten largest hold roughly 10%. Sample: whole blood. These receptors were taken from an adult who was a healthcare worker with PCR-confirmed SARS-CoV-2 infection or an uninfected control (not recorded which). Both conserved end residues are part of each CDR3. The D gene is left open where the match is weak. Rows may omit the clone size; those that give it use once, few, many or a size class.

>many|TRBV29-1|TRBJ2-1|NA
TGCAGCGTTGAAGATGGGGTTATTGGCCTTTTGGAGCAGTTCTTC
CSVEDGVIGLLEQFF
>NA|TRBV5-1|TRBJ1-2|NA
TGCGCCAGGGGGTCCGGCTACACCTTC
CARGSGYTF
>NA|TRBV15|TRBJ2-5|NA
TGTGCCACCAGCAGGAGCCCACAGCAAGAGACCCAGTACTTC
CATSRSPQQETQYF
>few|TRBV29-1|TRBJ2-1|TRBD2
TGCAGCGGCCGGGGGGGCCTCTACAATGAGCAGTTCTTC
CSGRGGLYNEQFF
>many|TRBV7-9|TRBJ2-3|NA
TGTGCCAGCAGCTTAGCGGAGGCCGCAGATACGCAGTATTTT
CASSLAEAADTQYF
>many|TRBV3-1|TRBJ2-7|NA
TGTGCCAGCAGCCGACGGGGTATGAACGAGCAGTACTTC
CASSRRGMNEQYF
>many|TRBV6-2/TRBV6-3|TRBJ2-2|NA
TGTGCCAGCAGTTACACCACCGGGGAGCTGTTTTTT
CASSYTTGELFF
>NA|TRBV2|TRBJ2-5|NA
TGTGCCAGCGCCCGCTTTACCCAAGAGACCCAGTACTTC
CASARFTQETQYF
>many|TRBV4-2|TRBJ2-6|NA
TGTGCCAGCAGAGGGGAAAGAGGGGTGTTTGGGGCCAACGTCCTGACTTTC
CASRGERGVFGANVLTF
>few|TRBV7-2|TRBJ2-2|TRBD1
TGTGCCAGCAGAAGACAGGGGATTGGCGGGGAGCTGTTTTTT
CASRRQGIGGELFF
>many|TRBV7-9|TRBJ2-1|TRBD1
TGTGCCAGCAGCAAACCGGGACAGACTTACAATGAGCAGTTCTTC
CASSKPGQTYNEQFF
>few|TRBV20-1|TRBJ2-2|TRBD2
TGCAGTGCCCCGAAGGCGGGGGGGGTCCCCGGGGAGCTGTTTTTT
CSAPKAGGVPGELFF
>NA|TRBV7-9|TRBJ2-1|TRBD1
TGTGCCAGCAGTAGGACAGGGAGCTCCTACAATGAGCAGTTCTTC
CASSRTGSSYNEQFF
>few|TRBV12-3/TRBV12-4|TRBJ2-2|NA
TGTGCCAACTCGCGCGGGATCGGGTTCACCGGGGAGCTGTTTTTT
CANSRGIGFTGELFF
>many|TRBV5-1|TRBJ1-1|NA
TGCGCCAGCAGTGAGCCAATTAGGGGCAAGAACACTGAAGCTTTCTTT
CASSEPIRGKNTEAFF
>few|TRBV20-1|TRBJ2-2|TRBD2
TGCAGTGCTAGCGGCGGGAGGGCCGCCACCGGGGAGCTGTTTTTT
CSASGGRAATGELFF
>few|TRBV12-3/TRBV12-4|TRBJ2-3|NA
TGTGCCAGCAGTTTATCCCCTACGGATACGCAGTATTTT
CASSLSPTDTQYF
>few|TRBV6-1|TRBJ2-7|NA
TGTGCCAGCAGTGATTATGGCGGCTACGAGCAGTACTTC
CASSDYGGYEQYF
>many|TRBV29-1|TRBJ2-1|NA
TGCAGCGACATAGCGAAAACCTACAATGAGCAGTTCTTC
CSDIAKTYNEQFF
>NA|TRBV12-2|TRBJ2-1|NA
TGTGCAAGTCGTAGACCGGGACCCCGGACCCACAATGAGCAGTTCTTC
CASRRPGPRTHNEQFF
>few|TRBV3-1|TRBJ2-7|NA
TGTGCCAGCAGCCTCCAAACGGTTTCCTACGAGCAGTACTTC
CASSLQTVSYEQYF
>NA|TRBV28|TRBJ1-2|TRBD1
TGTGCCAGCGGGACCCAGGGGGACTATGGCTACACCTTC
CASGTQGDYGYTF
>few|TRBV29-1|TRBJ2-2|NA
TGCAGCGTTGCAGGTTGGACCGGGGAGCTGTTTTTT
CSVAGWTGELFF
>few|TRBV11-2|TRBJ2-5|NA
TGTGCCAGCAGCTTACCCCCGGACGAAGAGACCCAGTACTTC
CASSLPPDEETQYF
>many|TRBV18|TRBJ2-7|TRBD1
TGTGCCAGCTCACCACCGGGGACAGGGGTACTCTACGAGCAGTACTTC
CASSPPGTGVLYEQYF
>NA|TRBV20-1|TRBJ2-3|TRBD2
TGCAGTGCGGAAACTAGCGGCACAGATACGCAGTATTTT
CSAETSGTDTQYF
>few|TRBV3-1|TRBJ1-6|NA
TGTGCCAGCAGCCAAGAATATCAAGGGCGCAGGGGCCTTCCCAATTCACCCCTCCACTTT
CASSQEYQGRRGLPNSPLHF
>few|TRBV29-1|TRBJ1-1|NA
TGCAGCGTTATGCCGGGGACCACTGAAGCTTTCTTT
CSVMPGTTEAFF